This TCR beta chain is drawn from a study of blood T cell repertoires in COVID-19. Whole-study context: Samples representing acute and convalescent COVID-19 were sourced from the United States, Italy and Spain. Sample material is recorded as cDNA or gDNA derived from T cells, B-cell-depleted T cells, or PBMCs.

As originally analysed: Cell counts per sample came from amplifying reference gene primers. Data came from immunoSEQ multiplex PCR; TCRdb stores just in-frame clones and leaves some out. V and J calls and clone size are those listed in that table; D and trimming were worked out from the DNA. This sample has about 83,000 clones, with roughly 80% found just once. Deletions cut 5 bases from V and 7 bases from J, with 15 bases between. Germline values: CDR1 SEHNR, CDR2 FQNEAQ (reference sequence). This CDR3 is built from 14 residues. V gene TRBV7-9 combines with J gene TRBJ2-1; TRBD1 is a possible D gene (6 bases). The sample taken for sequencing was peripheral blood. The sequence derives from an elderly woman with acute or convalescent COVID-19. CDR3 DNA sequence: TGTGCCAGCAGCCACCGACAGGTAGGAAATGAGCAGTTCTTC. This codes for CASSHRQVGNEQFF.